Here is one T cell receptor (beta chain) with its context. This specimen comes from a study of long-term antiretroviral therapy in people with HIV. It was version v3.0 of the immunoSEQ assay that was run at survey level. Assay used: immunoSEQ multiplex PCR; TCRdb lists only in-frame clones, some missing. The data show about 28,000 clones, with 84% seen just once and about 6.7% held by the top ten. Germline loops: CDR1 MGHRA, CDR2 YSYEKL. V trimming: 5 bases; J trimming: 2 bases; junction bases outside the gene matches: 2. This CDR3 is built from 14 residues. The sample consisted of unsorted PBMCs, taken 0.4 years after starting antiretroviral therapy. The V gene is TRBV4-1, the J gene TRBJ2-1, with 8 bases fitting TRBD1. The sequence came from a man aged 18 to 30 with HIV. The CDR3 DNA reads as TGCGCCAGCAGCTTGGGACAGGCCTACAATGAGCAGTTCTTC. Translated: CASSLGQAYNEQFF.